What follows are 25 T cell receptor beta chains derived from one specimen sequenced in a study. TCRdb fed the 5' RACE reads into MiXCR, producing one record per CDR3 protein. The sample consists of some 60,000 distinct CDR3 sequences, more than 25% of them appearing once. Material for sequencing was tumor-infiltrating naive CD4+ T cells sorted from the breast tumor. Noted subset: naive CD4+ T cells, CD4+CD45RA+CD25-. The receptors stem from a female donor with breast cancer.

This clonotype was counted between two and nine times. The rearrangement links TRBV15 to TRBJ1-1, with no clear D. Germline lookup yields CDR1 LNHNV and CDR2 YYDKDF (reference sequence). This CDR3 spans 15 amino acids. V was cut by 0 bases and J by 1 base, with 9 bases left in between. In DNA, the CDR3 is TGTGCCACCAGCAGAGATCTGGCAGGGAACACTGAAGCTTTCTTT. Its translation is CATSRDLAGNTEAFF.

This clonotype was counted a few times. The V gene is TRBV20-1, the J gene TRBJ1-1, with unresolved D. The CDR3 covers 19 residues. CDR1 is DFQATT, CDR2 SNEGSKA, per germline (reference sequence). V dropped 6 bases and J dropped 4 bases, with 33 bases sitting between them. The CDR3 DNA follows: TGCAGTGCGTACGATCCGAAGACTACCAGGCAGAATGTGCGCACTGAAGCTTTCTTT. Protein product: CSAYDPKTTRQNVRTEAFF.

V gene TRBV12-3 or TRBV12-4 combines with J gene TRBJ2-1, with 7 bases fitting TRBD2. The CDR3 runs 14 residues. Trimming removed 2 bases from V and 8 bases from J; junction bases left unmatched: 6. The CDR3 here is CASSLRGRADEQFF. CDR3 coding DNA: TGTGCCAGCAGTTTAAGAGGGAGGGCGGATGAGCAGTTCTTC.

This clonotype was recorded a few times. V gene TRBV6-2 or TRBV6-3 combines with J gene TRBJ2-1; 9 bases map to TRBD2. V lost 6 bases and J lost 0; bases outside the gene matches: 6. CDR3 length: 16 residues. CDR1 is MNHEY, CDR2 SVGEGT, per germline. In DNA, the CDR3 is TGTGCCAGCAGGGTAGCGGGGGCGACCTCCTACAATGAGCAGTTCTTC. Translation gives CASRVAGATSYNEQFF.

This clonotype was seen a few times. This chain links TRBV2 with TRBJ2-2; unclear D gene. Germline assignment: CDR1 SNHLY and CDR2 FYNNEI. The V gene lost 4 bases and the J gene lost 4 bases, with 13 bases spanning the gap. The CDR3 totals 15 residues. As DNA, the CDR3 is TGTGCCAGCAGTGCGACCTTGTGGGGCACCGGGGAGCTGTTTTTT. Translating it yields CASSATLWGTGELFF. Using reference TRBV2 and TRBJ2-2 for the parts outside the CDR3, the full variable domain is EPEVTQTPSHQVTQMGQEVILRCVPISNHLYFYWYRQILGQKVEFLVSFYNNEISEKSEIFDDQFSVERPDGSNFTLKIRSTKLEDSAMYFCASSATLWGTGELFFGEGSRLTVL.

This chain joins TRBV7-2 and TRBJ2-1, with 9 bases fitting TRBD1. Germline CDR1 reads SGHTA; CDR2 reads FQGNSA. Trimming cost V 5 bases and J 3 bases; bases outside gene matches: 11. This CDR3 has 17 amino acids. The DNA for the CDR3 is TGTGCCAGCAGCCTTCCCACCGGGACAGGGTTCTACAATGAGCAGTTCTTC. Encoded protein: CASSLPTGTGFYNEQFF.

The chain couples TRBV5-4 to TRBJ1-1, with D perhaps TRBD1 (6 bases). Trimming removed 7 bases at V and 1 base at J, with 17 bases between. From germline, CDR1 is SGHNT and CDR2 YYREEE (reference sequence). The CDR3 is made up of 15 amino acids. The CDR3 spells CASGVRGGGNTEAFF. In DNA, the CDR3 is TGTGCCAGCGGGGTCAGGGGCGGCGGGAACACTGAAGCTTTCTTT.

The chain recombines TRBV3-1 with TRBJ2-1; D ambiguous. The CDR3 has 12 amino acids. Germline V CDR1 and CDR2: LGHDT, YNNKEL (reference sequence). Trimming cost V 4 bases and J 8 bases, with 9 bases left between them. The DNA for the CDR3 is TGTGCCAGCAGCCCCCAGGCGGATGAGCAGTTCTTC. It translates to CASSPQADEQFF.

This clonotype has just a few counts. V usage is TRBV7-3 and J usage is TRBJ2-1, with D perhaps matching TRBD2 (5 bases). The V and J ends lost 1 base and 10 bases respectively, with 14 bases between them. The CDR3 runs 14 residues. Germline V lookup: CDR1 SGHTA, CDR2 FQGTGA. The CDR3 coding sequence is TGTGCCAGCAGCTTAAGCGATCCCCGGGGAGAGCAGTTCTTC. This encodes CASSLSDPRGEQFF.

The table lists this clonotype with a few counts. V gene TRBV6-5 combines with J gene TRBJ2-1; 9 bases align to TRBD2. The CDR3 length is 13 residues. CDR1 and CDR2 (germline): MNHEY, SVGAGI. Losses at the gene ends were 6 bases for V and 6 bases for J; bases not matched to a gene: 3. CDR3 sequence (DNA): TGTGCCAGCAGGGTACTAGCGGGCAATGAGCAGTTCTTC. As protein: CASRVLAGNEQFF.

The V gene is TRBV7-2, the J gene TRBJ2-2; D call uncertain. Per the germline V gene, CDR1 is SGHTA and CDR2 is FQGNSA. The CDR3 totals 14 residues. Trimming removed 5 bases from V and 4 bases from J, with 11 bases in between. This chain's CDR3 is CASSERTGTGELFF. CDR3 nucleotides: TGTGCCAGCAGCGAGAGGACGGGCACCGGGGAGCTGTTTTTT. The full variable domain, rest sourced from reference TRBV7-2 and TRBJ2-2, is GAGVSQSPSNKVTEKGKDVELRCDPISGHTALYWYRQSLGQGLEFLIYFQGNSAPDKSGLPSDRFSAERTGGSVSTLTIQRTQQEDSAVYLCASSERTGTGELFFGEGSRLTVL.

The CDR3 reads CASSPPERTGDTQYF. The CDR3 coding sequence is TGCGCCAGCAGCCCTCCAGAAAGGACGGGAGATACGCAGTATTTT. This chain uses TRBV5-1 with TRBJ2-3, with D uncertain. In germline, CDR1 is SGHRS, CDR2 YFSETQ. The CDR3 has 15 residues. Trimming took off 4 bases at V and 5 bases at J, with 17 bases between the two ends.

The rearrangement uses TRBV28 and TRBJ2-4; the match to TRBD2 covers 11 bases. This CDR3 region has 17 residues. The trim removed 2 bases at V and 3 bases at J, leaving 6 bases unmatched. Germline values: CDR1 MDHEN, CDR2 SYDVKM. The CDR3 DNA is TGTGCCAGCAGTTTAATGAGACTAGCGGGGAACAAAAACATTCAGTACTTC. Its protein product is CASSLMRLAGNKNIQYF.

This chain joins TRBV28 and TRBJ1-3, with unresolved D. V lost 5 bases, J lost 6 bases, and 14 bases lay in between. The CDR3 loop spans 14 amino acids. Germline CDR1 and CDR2: MDHEN and SYDVKM. The CDR3 DNA sequence: TGTGCCAGCAGTCGACCCACCTCTAAAAACACCATATATTTT. Protein sequence: CASSRPTSKNTIYF.

A note on this clonotype: A much larger clone differs from this one at a single base, so this may be a read error. The rearrangement uses TRBV5-1 and TRBJ1-1; D is unclear. The CDR3 is 15 amino acids. The germline V gene has CDR1 SGHRS and CDR2 YFSETQ. The DNA for the CDR3 is TGCGCCGGCAGCTTCGAACCGCATGGAAACACTGAAGCTTTCTTT. Amino acids: CAGSFEPHGNTEAFF.

This chain uses TRBV5-1 with TRBJ1-1, with D unclear. The CDR3 extends over 14 amino acids. Germline-derived CDR1 and CDR2 are SGHRS and YFSETQ. Trimming shortened V by 5 bases and J by 1 base, and 12 bases separated the two germline ends. CDR3 residues: CASRQASGNTEAFF. In DNA, the CDR3 is TGCGCCAGCAGACAAGCCTCGGGGAACACTGAAGCTTTCTTT. Full variable domain (rest looked up from reference TRBV5-1 and TRBJ1-1): KAGVTQTPRYLIKTRGQQVTLSCSPISGHRSVSWYQQTPGQGLQFLFEYFSETQRNKGNFPGRFSGRQFSNSRSEMNVSTLELGDSALYLCASRQASGNTEAFFGQGTRLTVV.

This clonotype has just a few counts. The chain carries TRBV5-1 and TRBJ1-1; 9 bases agree with TRBD1. Looked up from germline, CDR1 is SGHRS and CDR2 is YFSETQ. CDR3 length: 13 residues. The V and J ends lost 0 bases and 8 bases, in that order; junction bases with no gene match: 2. The CDR3: CASSLGDREEAFF. CDR3 DNA: TGCGCCAGCAGCTTGGGGGACAGGGAAGAAGCTTTCTTT.

Regarding this clonotype: It may be a read error: a sequence one base away is much more abundant. This sequence joins TRBV20-1 and TRBJ1-5, with D possibly TRBD1 on 5 matching bases. The ends were cut back, 5 bases at V and 5 bases at J, with 22 bases in the middle. The CDR3 length is 16 residues. The germline V gene has CDR1 DFQATT and CDR2 SNEGSKA (reference sequence). CDR3 in DNA: TGCAGTGCTGGCGTCTTAGGGGCCGAACCGGATCAGCCCCAGCATTTT. This encodes CSAGVLGAEPDQPQHF.

This sequence joins TRBV20-1 and TRBJ1-4; D not resolved. V shed 3 bases and J shed 2 bases, with 7 bases lying between them. There are 13 residues in the CDR3. CDR1 and CDR2 (germline): DFQATT, SNEGSKA (reference sequence). Written as DNA, the CDR3 is TGCAGTGCTAGGGGAGGCACTAATGAAAAACTGTTTTTT. Translating it yields CSARGGTNEKLFF.

This clonotype was found many times. This rearrangement joins TRBV20-1 to TRBJ2-5; 7 nucleotides match TRBD2. This CDR3 spans 15 amino acids. From germline, CDR1 is DFQATT and CDR2 SNEGSKA (reference sequence). After removal of 5 bases from V and 2 bases from J, the junction contained 11 bases not matched to a gene. In DNA, the CDR3 is TGCAGTGCTGAAAGTCCCGGGAGGTCACAAGAGACCCAGTACTTC. It encodes CSAESPGRSQETQYF.

The chain's CDR3 is CASSLGGSGRAAIVHEQYF. CDR3 DNA: TGTGCCAGCAGCTTAGGCGGAAGCGGGAGGGCCGCGATTGTTCACGAGCAGTACTTC. The chain links TRBV7-3 to TRBJ2-7; 10 bases fit TRBD2. There are 19 residues in the CDR3. V was pared by 2 bases and J by 5 bases, with 18 bases of the junction left unmatched. CDR1 and CDR2 from the germline V gene are SGHTA and FQGTGA.

In this sample, this clonotype turned up a few times. This chain joins TRBV3-1 and TRBJ2-1; 7 positions agree with TRBD1. The J segment lost 9 bases and the V segment lost 4 bases, leaving 12 bases of the junction unmatched. Germline CDR1 and CDR2: LGHDT and YNNKEL (reference sequence). This CDR3 region has 15 residues. CDR3 nucleotide sequence: TGTGCCAGCAGCCCCCTGGGGCAGGGGGAAGGTGAGCAGTTCTTC. Translating gives CASSPLGQGEGEQFF.

The genes are TRBV7-3 and TRBJ2-5; D is undetermined. Germline CDR1 reads SGHTA; CDR2 reads FQGTGA. V was clipped by 5 bases and J by 5 bases, with 12 bases between them. The CDR3 has 13 residues. CDR3 residues: CASSASGSETQYF. CDR3 coding DNA: TGTGCCAGCAGCGCTTCAGGTTCGGAGACCCAGTACTTC.

This clonotype qualifies as medium-sized. The chain links TRBV29-1 to TRBJ1-2; the D is unclear. The V end was cut by 1 base, the J end by 8 bases, with 11 bases between. The CDR3 runs 12 residues. Germline assignment: CDR1 SQVTM and CDR2 ANQGSEA. The CDR3 spells CSVEGLLRGYTF. CDR3 in DNA: TGCAGCGTTGAAGGACTACTTCGGGGCTACACCTTC.

This clonotype was seen repeatedly, ten times or more. This chain uses TRBV12-3 or TRBV12-4 with TRBJ2-1; D is perhaps TRBD2 (5 bases). Trimming stripped 2 bases from V and 9 bases from J, with 11 bases between. This CDR3 is 13 amino acids long. The CDR3 sequence is CASSLPLAPEQFF. The CDR3 DNA is TGTGCCAGCAGTTTACCGCTAGCTCCTGAGCAGTTCTTC.